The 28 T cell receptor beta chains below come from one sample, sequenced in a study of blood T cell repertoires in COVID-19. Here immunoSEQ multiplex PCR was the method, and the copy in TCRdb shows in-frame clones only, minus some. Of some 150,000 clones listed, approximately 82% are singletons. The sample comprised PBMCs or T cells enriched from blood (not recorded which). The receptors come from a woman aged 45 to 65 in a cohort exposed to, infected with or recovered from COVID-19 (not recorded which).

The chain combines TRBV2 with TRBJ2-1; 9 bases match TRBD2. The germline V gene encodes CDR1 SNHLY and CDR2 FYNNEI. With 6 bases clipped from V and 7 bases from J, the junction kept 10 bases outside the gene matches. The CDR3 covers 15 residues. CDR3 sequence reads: CASRVEAGGRNEQFF. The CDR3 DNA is TGTGCCAGCAGGGTGGAAGCGGGGGGTCGTAATGAGCAGTTCTTC.

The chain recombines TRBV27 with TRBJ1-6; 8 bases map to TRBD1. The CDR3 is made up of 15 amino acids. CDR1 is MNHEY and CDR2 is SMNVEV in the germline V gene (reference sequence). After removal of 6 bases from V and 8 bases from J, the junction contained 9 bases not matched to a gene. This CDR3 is CASSSGTGGYSPLHF. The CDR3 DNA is TGTGCCAGCAGCTCGGGGACAGGAGGTTATTCACCCCTCCACTTT.

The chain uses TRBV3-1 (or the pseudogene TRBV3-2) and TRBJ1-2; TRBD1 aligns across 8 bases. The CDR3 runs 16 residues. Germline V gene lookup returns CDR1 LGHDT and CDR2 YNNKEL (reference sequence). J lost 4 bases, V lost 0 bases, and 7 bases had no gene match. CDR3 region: CASSQEGGQGLYGYTF. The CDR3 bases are TGTGCCAGCAGCCAAGAAGGAGGACAGGGCCTCTATGGCTACACCTTC.

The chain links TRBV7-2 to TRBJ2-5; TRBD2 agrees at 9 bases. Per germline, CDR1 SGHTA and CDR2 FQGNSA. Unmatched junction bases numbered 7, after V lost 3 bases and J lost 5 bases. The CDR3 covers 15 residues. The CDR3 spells CASSFDSGSGETQYF. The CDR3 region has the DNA TGTGCCAGCAGCTTCGATAGCGGGAGCGGGGAGACCCAGTACTTC. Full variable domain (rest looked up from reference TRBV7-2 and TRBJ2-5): GAGVSQSPSNKVTEKGKDVELRCDPISGHTALYWYRQSLGQGLEFLIYFQGNSAPDKSGLPSDRFSAERTGGSVSTLTIQRTQQEDSAVYLCASSFDSGSGETQYFGPGTRLLVL.

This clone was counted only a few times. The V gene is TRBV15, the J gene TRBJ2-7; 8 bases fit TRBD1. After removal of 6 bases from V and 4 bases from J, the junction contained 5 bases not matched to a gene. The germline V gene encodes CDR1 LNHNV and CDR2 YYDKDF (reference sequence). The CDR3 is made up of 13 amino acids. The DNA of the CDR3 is TGTGCCACCAGTCCAGGGGGCGAGTACGAGCAGTACTTC. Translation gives CATSPGGEYEQYF.

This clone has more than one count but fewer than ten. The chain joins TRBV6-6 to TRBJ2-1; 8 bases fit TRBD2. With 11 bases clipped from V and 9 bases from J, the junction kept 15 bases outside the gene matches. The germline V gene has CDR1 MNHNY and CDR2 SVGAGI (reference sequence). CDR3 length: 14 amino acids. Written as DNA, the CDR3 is TGTGCCGGCCAAAAGGCGGGAGGAGGGGGTGAGCAGTTCTTC. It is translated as CAGQKAGGGGEQFF.

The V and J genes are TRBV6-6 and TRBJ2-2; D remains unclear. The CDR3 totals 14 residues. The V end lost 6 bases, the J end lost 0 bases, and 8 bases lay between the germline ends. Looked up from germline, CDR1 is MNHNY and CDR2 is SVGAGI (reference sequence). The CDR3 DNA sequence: TGTGCCAGCAGACTTAACCCGAACACCGGGGAGCTGTTTTTT. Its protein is CASRLNPNTGELFF.

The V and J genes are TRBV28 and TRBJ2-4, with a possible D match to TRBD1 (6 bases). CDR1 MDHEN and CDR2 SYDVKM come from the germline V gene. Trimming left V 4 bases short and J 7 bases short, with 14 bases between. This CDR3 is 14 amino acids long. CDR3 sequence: CASSSTGLGNIQYF. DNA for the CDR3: TGTGCCAGCAGTTCCACAGGGCTAGGGAACATTCAGTACTTC. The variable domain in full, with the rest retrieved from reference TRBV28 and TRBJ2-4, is DVKVTQSSRYLVKRTGEKVFLECVQDMDHENMFWYRQDPGLGLRLIYFSYDVKMKEKGDIPEGYSVSREKKERFSLILESASTNQTSMYLCASSSTGLGNIQYFGAGTRLSVL.

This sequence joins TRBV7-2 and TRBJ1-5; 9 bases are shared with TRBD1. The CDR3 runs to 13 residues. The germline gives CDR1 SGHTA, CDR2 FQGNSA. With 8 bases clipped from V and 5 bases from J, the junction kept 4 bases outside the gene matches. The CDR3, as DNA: TGTGCCAGCGCAAACAGGGGGCATCAGCCCCAGCATTTT. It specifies CASANRGHQPQHF.

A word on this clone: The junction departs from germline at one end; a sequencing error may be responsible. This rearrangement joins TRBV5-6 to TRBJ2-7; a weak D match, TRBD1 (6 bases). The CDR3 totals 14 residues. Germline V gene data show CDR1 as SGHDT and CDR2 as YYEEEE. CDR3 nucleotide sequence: TGTGCCAGCAGTCGGGCAGGGCAGGGGATGGTGGTAAACTTC. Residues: CASSRAGQGMVVNF.

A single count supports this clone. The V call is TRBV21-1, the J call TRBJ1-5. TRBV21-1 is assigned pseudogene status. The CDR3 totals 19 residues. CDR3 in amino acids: CAREHSVREGTKGNQPQHF. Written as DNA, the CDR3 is TGTGCCAGGGAGCACAGTGTCAGGGAGGGAACGAAGGGCAATCAGCCCCAGCATTTT.

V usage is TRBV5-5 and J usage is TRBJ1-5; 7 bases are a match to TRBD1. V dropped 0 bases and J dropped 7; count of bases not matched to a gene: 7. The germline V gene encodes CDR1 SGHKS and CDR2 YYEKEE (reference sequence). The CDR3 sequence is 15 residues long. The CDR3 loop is CASSLARGQGQPQHF. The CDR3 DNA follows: TGTGCCAGCAGCTTGGCGAGGGGGCAAGGGCAGCCCCAGCATTTT.

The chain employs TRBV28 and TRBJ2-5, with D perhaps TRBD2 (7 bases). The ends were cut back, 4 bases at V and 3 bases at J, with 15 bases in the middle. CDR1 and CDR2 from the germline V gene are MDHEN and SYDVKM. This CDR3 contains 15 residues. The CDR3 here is CASSSGGSGEETQYF. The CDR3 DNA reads TGTGCCAGCAGTTCGGGGGGCTCGGGGGAAGAGACCCAGTACTTC. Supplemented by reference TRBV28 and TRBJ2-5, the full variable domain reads DVKVTQSSRYLVKRTGEKVFLECVQDMDHENMFWYRQDPGLGLRLIYFSYDVKMKEKGDIPEGYSVSREKKERFSLILESASTNQTSMYLCASSSGGSGEETQYFGPGTRLLVL.

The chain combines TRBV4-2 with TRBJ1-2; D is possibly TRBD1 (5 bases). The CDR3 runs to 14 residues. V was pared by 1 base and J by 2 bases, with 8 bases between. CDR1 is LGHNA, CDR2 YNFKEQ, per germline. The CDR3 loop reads CASSQGQLNYGYTF. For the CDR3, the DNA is TGTGCCAGCAGCCAAGGACAGTTAAACTATGGCTACACCTTC.

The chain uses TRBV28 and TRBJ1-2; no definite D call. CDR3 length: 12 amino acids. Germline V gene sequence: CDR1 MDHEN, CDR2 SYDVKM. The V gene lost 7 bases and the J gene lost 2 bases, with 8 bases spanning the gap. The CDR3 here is CASTAGNYGYTF. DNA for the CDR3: TGTGCCAGCACGGCGGGAAACTATGGCTACACCTTC.

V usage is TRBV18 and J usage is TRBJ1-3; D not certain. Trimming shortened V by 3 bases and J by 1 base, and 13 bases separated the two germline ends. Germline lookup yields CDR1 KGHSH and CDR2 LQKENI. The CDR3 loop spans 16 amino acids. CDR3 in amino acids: CASSPTLGGSGNTIYF. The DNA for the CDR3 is TGTGCCAGCTCACCCACGCTGGGAGGATCTGGAAACACCATATATTTT.

The CDR3 loop is CASSPTGLPDTGELFF. The CDR3 DNA reads TGTGCCAGCAGCCCGACGGGACTGCCGGACACCGGGGAGCTGTTTTTT. This chain uses TRBV7-3 with TRBJ2-2; D might be TRBD2 (6 bases). From germline, CDR1 is SGHTA and CDR2 FQGTGA. V was cut by 5 bases and J by 3 bases, with 16 bases left in between. CDR3 length: 16 residues.

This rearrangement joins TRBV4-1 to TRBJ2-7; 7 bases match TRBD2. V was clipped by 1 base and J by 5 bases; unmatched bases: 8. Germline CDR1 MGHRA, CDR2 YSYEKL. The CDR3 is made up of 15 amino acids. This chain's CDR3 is CASSQVAGSGDEQYF. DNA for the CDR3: TGCGCCAGCAGCCAAGTTGCTGGGAGCGGGGACGAGCAGTACTTC.

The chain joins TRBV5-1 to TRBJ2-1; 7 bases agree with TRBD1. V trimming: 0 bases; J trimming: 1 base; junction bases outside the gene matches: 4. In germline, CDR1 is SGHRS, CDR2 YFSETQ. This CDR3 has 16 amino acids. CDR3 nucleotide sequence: TGCGCCAGCAGCTTGGGAGGGGGCCTTTCCTACAATGAGCAGTTCTTC. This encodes CASSLGGGLSYNEQFF.

Here the CDR3 reads CASTPDRDTDTQYF. The CDR3 DNA reads as TGTGCCAGTACCCCGGACAGGGACACAGATACGCAGTATTTT. The J gene is TRBJ2-3, the V gene TRBV19; 8 bases map to TRBD1. Unmatched junction bases numbered 5, after V lost 7 bases and J lost 2 bases. The CDR3 sequence is 14 residues long. Germline V gives CDR1 LNHDA, CDR2 SQIVND (reference sequence).

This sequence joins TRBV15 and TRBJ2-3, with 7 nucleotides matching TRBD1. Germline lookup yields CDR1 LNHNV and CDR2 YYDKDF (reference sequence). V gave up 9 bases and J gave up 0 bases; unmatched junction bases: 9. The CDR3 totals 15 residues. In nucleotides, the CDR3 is TGTGCCACGAGCTGGGACAGCTCTAGCACAGATACGCAGTATTTT. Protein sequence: CATSWDSSSTDTQYF.

In DNA form, the CDR3 reads TGCAGCGCAGGAGATCAGGGCTGGACCTTC. This encodes CSAGDQGWTF. V gene TRBV29-1 combines with J gene TRBJ1-2; D possibly corresponds to TRBD1 (5 bases). This CDR3 is 10 amino acids long. V was trimmed by 7 bases and J by 14 bases, leaving 17 bases between them. The germline CDR1 and CDR2 sequences are SQVTM and ANQGSEA.

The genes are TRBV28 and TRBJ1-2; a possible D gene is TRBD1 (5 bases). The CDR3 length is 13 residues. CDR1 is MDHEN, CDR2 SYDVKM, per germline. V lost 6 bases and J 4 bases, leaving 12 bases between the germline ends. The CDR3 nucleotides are TGTGCCAGCAGCCCCCGGGGGAGCTATGGCTACACCTTC. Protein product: CASSPRGSYGYTF.

CDR3 nucleotide sequence: TGTGCCAGCATCCAGGGACAGGGGGTTGACGGCTACACCTTC. Residues: CASIQGQGVDGYTF. The chain recombines TRBV6-5 with TRBJ1-2; 11 bases fit TRBD1. CDR3 length: 14 amino acids. V shed 7 bases, J shed 8 bases, and the junction held 9 bases outside the gene matches. Germline V CDR1 and CDR2: MNHEY, SVGAGI.

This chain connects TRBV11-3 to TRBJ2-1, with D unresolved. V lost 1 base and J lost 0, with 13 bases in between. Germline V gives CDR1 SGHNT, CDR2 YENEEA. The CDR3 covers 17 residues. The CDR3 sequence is CASSLGGSESSYNEQFF. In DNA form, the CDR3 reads TGTGCCAGCAGCTTAGGTGGCAGCGAGAGCTCCTACAATGAGCAGTTCTTC.

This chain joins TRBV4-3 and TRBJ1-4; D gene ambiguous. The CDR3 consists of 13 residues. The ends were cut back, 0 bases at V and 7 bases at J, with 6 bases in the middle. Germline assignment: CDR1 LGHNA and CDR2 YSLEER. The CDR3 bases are TGCGCCAGCAGCCAAGATTTCGGTGAAAAACTGTTTTTT. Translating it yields CASSQDFGEKLFF.

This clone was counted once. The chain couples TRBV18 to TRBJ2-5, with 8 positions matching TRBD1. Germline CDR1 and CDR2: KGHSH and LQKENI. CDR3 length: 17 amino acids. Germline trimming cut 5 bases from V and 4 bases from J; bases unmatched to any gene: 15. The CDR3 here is CASSSSHNRDRLETQYF. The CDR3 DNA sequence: TGTGCCAGCTCATCGTCGCATAACCGGGACAGGTTAGAGACCCAGTACTTC.

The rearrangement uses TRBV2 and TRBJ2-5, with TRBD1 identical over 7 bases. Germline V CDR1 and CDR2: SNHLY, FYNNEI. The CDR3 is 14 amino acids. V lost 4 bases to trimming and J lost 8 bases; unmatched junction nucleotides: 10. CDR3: CASSGGNRGETQYF. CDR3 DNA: TGTGCCAGCAGTGGGGGGAACAGGGGTGAAACCCAGTACTTC. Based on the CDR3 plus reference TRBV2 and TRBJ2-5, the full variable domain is EPEVTQTPSHQVTQMGQEVILRCVPISNHLYFYWYRQILGQKVEFLVSFYNNEISEKSEIFDDQFSVERPDGSNFTLKIRSTKLEDSAMYFCASSGGNRGETQYFGPGTRLLVL.